The 3 T cell receptor beta chains reported below all come from one sample, sequenced in a study of blood T cell repertoires in COVID-19. This table comes from immunoSEQ multiplex PCR, and its TCRdb copy is limited to in-frame clones, with some not included. Here the sample spans 150,000 to 200,000 clones, approximately 86% being singletons. Sequencing used peripheral blood. These TCRs come from a man aged 50-60 years with active or convalescent COVID-19.

This clone was observed a handful of times. The chain has TRBV19 and TRBJ1-1; TRBD1 matches at 9 bases. CDR3 length: 15 amino acids. Germline loops: CDR1 LNHDA, CDR2 SQIVND (reference sequence). The trim removed 8 bases at V and 5 bases at J, leaving 12 bases unmatched. CDR3 DNA sequence: TGTGCCAGTTGCGTGCTCGACAGGGGGGGTACTGAAGCTTTCTTT. Protein: CASCVLDRGGTEAFF.

The gene calls are TRBV14 and TRBJ2-7, with D unresolved. The germline CDR1 and CDR2 sequences are SGHDN and FVKESK. Trimming shortened V by 1 base and J by 3 bases, and 7 bases separated the two germline ends. The CDR3 runs 13 residues. The CDR3 loop is CASSQVYSYEQYF. The CDR3 DNA follows: TGTGCCAGCAGCCAAGTCTACAGCTACGAGCAGTACTTC. Filled out from reference TRBV14 and TRBJ2-7, the complete variable domain reads EAGVTQFPSHSVIEKGQTVTLRCDPISGHDNLYWYRRVMGKEIKFLLHFVKESKQDESGMPNNRFLAERTGGTYSTLKVQPAELEDSGVYFCASSQVYSYEQYFGPGTRLTVT.

This chain uses TRBV5-4 with TRBJ2-5, with unresolved D. CDR1 SGHNT and CDR2 YYREEE come from the germline V gene (reference sequence). The V end was cut by 1 base, the J end by 2 bases, with 6 bases between. The CDR3 runs 13 residues. This CDR3 reads CASSLLRQETQYF. In DNA form, the CDR3 reads TGTGCCAGCAGCTTGCTGAGACAAGAGACCCAGTACTTC.